These 3 T cell receptor beta chains came from one sample sequenced in a study of shared clonotypes between healthy human individuals (dated by TCRdb to 2018 to 2020). Libraries were built with the immunoSEQ multiplex PCR assay. In its TCRdb copy, this immuneACCESS table keeps in-frame sequences only and misses some clones. Where compared with another copy, unresolved V genes explain less than half of these, and the others have no known cause. The table for this sample lists some 740,000 clones; nearly 95% of them were counted only once. Around 24% of the sample goes to the ten largest clones. CD8 naive samples were obtained by positive selection for CCR7 among CD45RO-negative cells, yielding a CD45RA+CCR7+ population from which TemRA cells were excluded. The specimen sequenced was naive CD8+ T cells sorted from blood. The cell subset or site label on this specimen signifies: CD45RA+CCR7+. Source of these receptors: a man in his thirties or forties in good health.

This chain connects TRBV29-1 to TRBJ2-1; D uncertain. Germline V gives CDR1 SQVTM, CDR2 ANQGSEA. Trimming shortened V by 4 bases and J by 6 bases, and 16 bases separated the two germline ends. CDR3 length: 14 residues. This CDR3 reads CSVVRGEIGNEQFF. CDR3 nucleotide sequence: TGCAGCGTTGTCCGCGGCGAGATAGGCAATGAGCAGTTCTTC.

The CDR3 here is CAWTPGAPTEAFF. The CDR3 nucleotides are TGTGCCTGGACTCCGGGGGCGCCGACTGAAGCTTTCTTT. This rearrangement joins TRBV30 to TRBJ1-1, with D perhaps matching TRBD1 (6 bases). The CDR3 is made up of 13 amino acids. The V gene lost 4 bases and the J gene lost 5 bases, with 14 bases spanning the gap. Germline V CDR1 and CDR2: GTSNPN, SVGIG (reference sequence).

J is TRBJ2-1 and V is TRBV2; TRBD2 aligns across 8 bases. This CDR3 contains 16 residues. V was clipped by 0 bases and J by 4 bases; unmatched bases: 5. In germline, CDR1 is SNHLY, CDR2 FYNNEI. The DNA of the CDR3 is TGTGCCAGCAGTGAAGCAGGGGCGGGGGGTTACAATGAGCAGTTCTTC. This codes for CASSEAGAGGYNEQFF.